This TCR beta chain was sequenced during a study of blood T cell repertoires in COVID-19. Overall study: Donors in the United States, Italy and Spain gave samples during acute or convalescent COVID-19. From T cells, B-cell-depleted T cells, or PBMCs came the material, which was cDNA or gDNA.

This study enrolled people aged roughly 18 to 89 from under 25 US geographic areas. Assignments of participants to cohorts depended upon their own reported clinical history. The data were produced by immunoSEQ multiplex PCR, yet TCRdb's version contains in-frame clones alone and is incomplete. The table has around 150,000 clones, 65% to 85% seen once. The V end was cut by 7 bases, the J end by 6 bases, with 13 bases between. This CDR3 has 13 amino acids. Germline V gene lookup returns CDR1 SGHRS and CDR2 YFSETQ. The rearrangement uses TRBV5-1 and TRBJ2-2; D is possibly TRBD1 (7 bases). The sample was PBMCs or T cells enriched from blood (not recorded which). The clonotype was recovered from a woman aged 55-75 years who had recovered from COVID-19. CDR3 protein: CASFRGESGELFF. For the CDR3, the DNA is TGCGCCAGCTTCAGGGGGGAATCCGGGGAGCTGTTTTTT.